A single sample is the source of the 15 T cell receptor beta chains below, sequenced in a study of T-cell reconstitution after alpha-beta-depleted transplantation in children. The TCRbeta library was prepared with unique molecular identifiers. TCRdb fed the PCR reads into MiXCR, producing one record per CDR3 protein. The sample includes fewer than 700,000 distinct CDR3 sequences, more than 20% of them seen just once. Sequences were derived from PBMCs, mostly from graft donor cells, sampled 360 days after TCRalphabeta/CD19-depleted stem cell transplant. The receptors were gathered from a boy under two years old who had a stem cell transplant for acute myeloid leukemia, so the T cells may come from the graft donor.

V usage is TRBV12-3 or TRBV12-4 and J usage is TRBJ1-3; the match to TRBD1 covers 9 bases. V dropped 6 bases and J dropped 2; count of bases not matched to a gene: 8. This CDR3 has 16 residues. The CDR3 bases are TGTGCCAGCAGCACCCGACAGGGGGGGACTGGAAACACCATATATTTT. Its translation is CASSTRQGGTGNTIYF.

The J gene is TRBJ2-1, the V gene TRBV12-3 or TRBV12-4; 7 bases agree with TRBD1. J lost 8 bases, V lost 3 bases, and 19 bases had no gene match. The CDR3 loop spans 18 amino acids. The CDR3 here is CASSFVLDWDSYEDEQFF. The CDR3 nucleotides read TGTGCCAGCAGTTTTGTTTTAGATTGGGACAGCTACGAGGATGAGCAGTTCTTC.

This clonotype came up many times. The chain recombines TRBV7-2 with TRBJ2-2, with TRBD1 identical over 7 bases. CDR3 size: 17 residues. The ends lost 5 bases at V and 5 bases at J; junction bases unmatched: 14. CDR1 and CDR2 (germline): SGHTA, FQGNSA. The CDR3 protein is CASSPRQGLLGTGELFF. The CDR3 nucleotides read TGTGCCAGCAGCCCTAGACAGGGCCTTTTGGGTACCGGGGAGCTGTTTTTT.

The chain combines TRBV20-1 with TRBJ2-1; 16 positions match TRBD2. This CDR3 is built from 19 residues. CDR1 and CDR2 from the germline V gene are DFQATT and SNEGSKA (reference sequence). The junction had 5 bases not matched to a gene; V was cut back by 0 bases and J by 0 bases. CDR3 residues: CSARDEGLAGGLSYNEQFF. CDR3 bases: TGCAGTGCTAGAGACGAGGGACTAGCGGGGGGGCTCTCCTACAATGAGCAGTTCTTC.

This clonotype was picked up one time. This rearrangement joins TRBV5-1 to TRBJ2-5; 7 bases are shared with TRBD1. The V segment lost 4 bases and the J segment 1 base; nucleotides outside the gene matches: 4. CDR3 size: 14 residues. CDR1 SGHRS and CDR2 YFSETQ come from the germline V gene. This CDR3 reads CASSKGQFQETQYF. In DNA form, the CDR3 reads TGCGCCAGCAGCAAGGGACAGTTCCAAGAGACCCAGTACTTC.

The J gene is TRBJ2-1, the V gene TRBV28; D possibly corresponds to TRBD1 (5 bases). The CDR3 consists of 15 residues. Germline values: CDR1 MDHEN, CDR2 SYDVKM. Between the trimmed V and J ends, which lost 8 bases and 7 bases, there was a span of 21 bases. The CDR3 nucleotides are TGTGCCAGCCACACTCCAGGGCTCAGAATGAATGAGCAGTTCTTC. As protein: CASHTPGLRMNEQFF.

This clonotype showed up just a few times. V usage is TRBV11-2 and J usage is TRBJ2-1; possible D gene TRBD2, 5 bases. There are 14 residues in the CDR3. CDR1 and CDR2 from the germline V gene are SGHAT and FQNNGV. V dropped 5 bases and J dropped 5 bases, with 13 bases sitting between them. CDR3: CASSNRENHNEQFF. The DNA of the CDR3 is TGTGCCAGCAGCAACCGGGAAAACCACAATGAGCAGTTCTTC.

This chain joins TRBV10-3 and TRBJ2-3; 10 nucleotides align to TRBD1. Germline V gene sequence: CDR1 ENHRY, CDR2 SYGVKD. After removal of 6 bases from V and 6 bases from J, the junction contained 9 bases not matched to a gene. The CDR3 is made up of 15 amino acids. The CDR3: CAIRETGGAADTQYF. In DNA form, the CDR3 reads TGTGCCATCAGGGAGACAGGGGGCGCAGCGGATACGCAGTATTTT.

This clonotype came up a few times. The chain uses TRBV20-1 and TRBJ2-6; the D is unclear. The V gene lost 3 bases and the J gene lost 0 bases, with 12 bases spanning the gap. Germline V CDR1 and CDR2: DFQATT, SNEGSKA (reference sequence). This CDR3 contains 16 residues. CDR3 loop: CSARGRESSGANVLTF. The CDR3 nucleotides read TGCAGTGCTAGGGGCAGAGAGAGCTCTGGGGCCAACGTCCTGACTTTC.

This clonotype was counted a few times. This chain joins TRBV6-5 and TRBJ2-7; D may correspond to TRBD1 or TRBD2 (5 bases each). V was trimmed by 0 bases and J by 6 bases, leaving 9 bases between them. Germline lookup yields CDR1 MNHEY and CDR2 SVGAGI. This CDR3 is 13 amino acids long. CDR3 residues: CASSYSGVGEQYV. The CDR3 DNA reads as TGTGCCAGCAGTTACTCGGGGGTTGGCGAGCAGTACGTC.

This clonotype was seen more than once but under ten times. The chain employs TRBV20-1 and TRBJ2-1; no clear D gene. CDR3 length: 13 residues. Germline assignment: CDR1 DFQATT and CDR2 SNEGSKA (reference sequence). V dropped 1 base and J dropped 6 bases, with 10 bases sitting between them. The CDR3 is CSARGGPPNEQFF. CDR3 bases: TGCAGTGCTAGAGGCGGCCCCCCCAATGAGCAGTTCTTC.

The rearrangement links TRBV25-1 to TRBJ2-1; 9 bases line up with TRBD1. The germline gives CDR1 MGHDK, CDR2 SYGVNS. CDR3 length equals 16 residues. Trimming at V came to 1 base and at J to 5 bases, leaving 6 bases not matched to a gene. In DNA form, the CDR3 reads TGTGCCAGCAGTGAATCGGGGACAGGGAAAAACAATGAGCAGTTCTTC. Translated, it gives CASSESGTGKNNEQFF.

This chain links TRBV5-1 with TRBJ2-3; no reliable D call. Looked up from germline, CDR1 is SGHRS and CDR2 is YFSETQ. The length of the CDR3 is 15 residues. V shed 1 base and J shed 1 base, with 10 bases lying between them. CDR3: CASSLFRPRTDTQYF. The CDR3 DNA reads TGCGCCAGCAGCTTGTTCAGACCGCGCACAGATACGCAGTATTTT.

This clonotype was detected many times. The rearrangement joins TRBV24-1 to TRBJ2-1, with 11 bases aligning to TRBD2. Per the germline V gene, CDR1 is KGHDR and CDR2 is SFDVKD. V shed 5 bases, J shed 7 bases, and the junction held 3 bases outside the gene matches. The CDR3 loop spans 14 amino acids. The chain's CDR3 is CATSATSGDNEQFF. DNA of the CDR3: TGTGCCACCAGTGCGACTAGCGGGGATAATGAGCAGTTCTTC.

The chain recombines TRBV12-3 or TRBV12-4 with TRBJ2-7; D is unresolved. The CDR3 loop spans 14 amino acids. With 5 bases removed from V and 3 bases from J, the gap between germline ends came to 14 bases. CDR3: CASSPTTSVYEQYF. As DNA, the CDR3 is TGTGCCAGCAGTCCCACTACGTCCGTCTACGAGCAGTACTTC.